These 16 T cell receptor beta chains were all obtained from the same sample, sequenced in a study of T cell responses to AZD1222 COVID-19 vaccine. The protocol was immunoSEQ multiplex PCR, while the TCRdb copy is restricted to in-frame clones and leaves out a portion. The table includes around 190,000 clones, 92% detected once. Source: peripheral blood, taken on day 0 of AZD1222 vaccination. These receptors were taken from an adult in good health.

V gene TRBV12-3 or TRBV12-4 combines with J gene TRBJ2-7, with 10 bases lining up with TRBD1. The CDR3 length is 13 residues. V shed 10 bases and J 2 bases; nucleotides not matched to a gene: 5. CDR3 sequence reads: CATAGTGAYEQYF. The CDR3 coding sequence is TGTGCCACTGCCGGGACAGGGGCCTACGAGCAGTACTTC.

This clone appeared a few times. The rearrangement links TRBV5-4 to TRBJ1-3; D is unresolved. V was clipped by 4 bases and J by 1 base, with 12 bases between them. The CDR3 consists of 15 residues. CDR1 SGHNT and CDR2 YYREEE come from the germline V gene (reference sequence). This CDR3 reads CASSPELFSGNTIYF. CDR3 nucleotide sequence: TGTGCCAGCAGCCCCGAGTTGTTTTCTGGAAACACCATATATTTT.

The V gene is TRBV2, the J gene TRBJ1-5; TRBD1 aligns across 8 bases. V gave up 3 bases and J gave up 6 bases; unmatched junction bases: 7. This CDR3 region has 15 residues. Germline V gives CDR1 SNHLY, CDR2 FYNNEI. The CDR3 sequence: CASSEGQGAGQPQHF. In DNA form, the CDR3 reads TGTGCCAGCAGTGAGGGTCAGGGGGCGGGTCAGCCCCAGCATTTT.

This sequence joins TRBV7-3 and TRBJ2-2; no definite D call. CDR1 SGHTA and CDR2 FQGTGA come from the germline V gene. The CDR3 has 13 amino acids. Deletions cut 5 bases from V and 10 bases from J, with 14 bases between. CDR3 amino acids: CASSPPGFTELFF. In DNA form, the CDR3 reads TGTGCCAGCAGCCCGCCAGGTTTCACGGAGCTGTTTTTT.

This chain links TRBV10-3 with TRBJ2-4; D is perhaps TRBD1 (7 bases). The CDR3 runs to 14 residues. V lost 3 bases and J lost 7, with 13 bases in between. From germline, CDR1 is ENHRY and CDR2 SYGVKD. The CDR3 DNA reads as TGTGCCATCAGTGAAGGCCAGGGGGGCAACATTCAGTACTTC. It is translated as CAISEGQGGNIQYF.

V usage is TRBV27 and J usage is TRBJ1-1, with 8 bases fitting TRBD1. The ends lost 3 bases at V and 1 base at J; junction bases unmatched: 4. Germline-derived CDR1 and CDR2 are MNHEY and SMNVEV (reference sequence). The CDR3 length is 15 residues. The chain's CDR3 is CASSFWDRPNTEAFF. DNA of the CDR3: TGTGCCAGCAGTTTTTGGGACAGGCCGAACACTGAAGCTTTCTTT.

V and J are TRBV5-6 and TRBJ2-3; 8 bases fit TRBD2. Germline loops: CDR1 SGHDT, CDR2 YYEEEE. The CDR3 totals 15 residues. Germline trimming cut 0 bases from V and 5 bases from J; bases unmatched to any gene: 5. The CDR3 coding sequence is TGTGCCAGCAGCTTGGGCGGACTAGCAATAGATACGCAGTATTTT. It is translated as CASSLGGLAIDTQYF.

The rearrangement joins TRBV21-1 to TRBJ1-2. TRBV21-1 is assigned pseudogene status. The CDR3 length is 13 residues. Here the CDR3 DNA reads TGTGCCAGCAGCAGGGGGTACATTGATGGCTACACCTTC. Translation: CASSRGYIDGYTF.

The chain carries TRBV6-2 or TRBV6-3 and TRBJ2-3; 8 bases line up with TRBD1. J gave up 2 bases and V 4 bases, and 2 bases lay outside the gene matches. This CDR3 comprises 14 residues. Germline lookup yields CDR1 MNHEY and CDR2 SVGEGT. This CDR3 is CASSFQGATDTQYF. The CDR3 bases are TGTGCCAGCAGTTTTCAGGGGGCCACAGATACGCAGTATTTT.

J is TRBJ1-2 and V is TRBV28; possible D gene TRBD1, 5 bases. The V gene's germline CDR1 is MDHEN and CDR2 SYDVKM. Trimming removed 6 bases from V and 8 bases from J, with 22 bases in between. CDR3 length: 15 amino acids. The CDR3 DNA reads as TGTGCCAGCAGCGGAGATCTGGGACGGGGTAGAGGCTACACCTTC. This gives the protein CASSGDLGRGRGYTF.

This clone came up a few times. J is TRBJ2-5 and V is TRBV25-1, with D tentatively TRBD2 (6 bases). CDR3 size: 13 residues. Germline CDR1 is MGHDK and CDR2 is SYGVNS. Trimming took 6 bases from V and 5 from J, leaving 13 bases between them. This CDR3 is CASSPWGRETQYF. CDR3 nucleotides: TGTGCCAGCAGCCCCTGGGGGAGGGAGACCCAGTACTTC. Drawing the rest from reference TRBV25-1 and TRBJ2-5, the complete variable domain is EADIYQTPRYLVIGTGKKITLECSQTMGHDKMYWYQQDPGMELHLIHYSYGVNSTEKGDLSSESTVSRIRTEHFPLTLESARPSHTSQYLCASSPWGRETQYFGPGTRLLVL.

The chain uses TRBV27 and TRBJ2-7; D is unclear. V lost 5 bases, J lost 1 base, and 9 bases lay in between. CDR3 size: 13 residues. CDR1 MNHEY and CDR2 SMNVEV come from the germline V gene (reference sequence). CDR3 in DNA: TGTGCCAGCAGTCGGCTGGGGTCCTACGAGCAGTACTTC. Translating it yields CASSRLGSYEQYF.

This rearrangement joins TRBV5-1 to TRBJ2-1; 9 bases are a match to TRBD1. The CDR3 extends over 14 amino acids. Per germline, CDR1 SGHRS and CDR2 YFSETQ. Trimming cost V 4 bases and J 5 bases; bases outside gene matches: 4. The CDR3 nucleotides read TGCGCCAGCAGCCGGGACAGGGCCAACAATGAGCAGTTCTTC. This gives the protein CASSRDRANNEQFF.

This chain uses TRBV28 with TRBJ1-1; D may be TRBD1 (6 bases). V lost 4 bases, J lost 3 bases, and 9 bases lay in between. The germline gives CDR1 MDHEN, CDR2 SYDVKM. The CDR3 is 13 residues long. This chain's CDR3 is CASSSGAHTEAFF. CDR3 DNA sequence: TGTGCCAGCAGTTCGGGGGCGCACACTGAAGCTTTCTTT. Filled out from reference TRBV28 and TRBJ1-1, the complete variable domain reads DVKVTQSSRYLVKRTGEKVFLECVQDMDHENMFWYRQDPGLGLRLIYFSYDVKMKEKGDIPEGYSVSREKKERFSLILESASTNQTSMYLCASSSGAHTEAFFGQGTRLTVV.

DNA for the CDR3: TGTGCCAGCTCACCAACCGAGTTGGGAAACTATGGCTACACCTTC. This translates into CASSPTELGNYGYTF. The chain recombines TRBV18 with TRBJ1-2; D gene uncertain. Trimming removed 2 bases at V and 2 bases at J, with 12 bases between. CDR1 KGHSH and CDR2 LQKENI come from the germline V gene. The CDR3 is made up of 15 amino acids.

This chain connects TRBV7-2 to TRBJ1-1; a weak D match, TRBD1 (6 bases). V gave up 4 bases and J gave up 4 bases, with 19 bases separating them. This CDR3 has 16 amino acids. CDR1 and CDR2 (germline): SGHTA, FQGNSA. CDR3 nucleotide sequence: TGTGCCAGCAGCTACGAGGGGGGGCGCATAGGCACTGAAGCTTTCTTT. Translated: CASSYEGGRIGTEAFF.